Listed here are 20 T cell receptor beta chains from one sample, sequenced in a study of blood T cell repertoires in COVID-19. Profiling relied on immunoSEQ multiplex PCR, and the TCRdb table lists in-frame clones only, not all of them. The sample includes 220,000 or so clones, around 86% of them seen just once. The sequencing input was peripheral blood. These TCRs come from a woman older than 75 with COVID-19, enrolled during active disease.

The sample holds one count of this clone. CDR3 coding DNA: TGCGCCAGCGCCTTGACTAGCGGGGGGACAGAGACCCAGTACTTC. This translates into CASALTSGGTETQYF. V is TRBV5-1 and J is TRBJ2-5; 13 bases are shared with TRBD2. The CDR3 extends over 15 amino acids. Germline V lookup: CDR1 SGHRS, CDR2 YFSETQ. V lost 7 bases, J lost 4 bases, and 7 bases stayed unmatched.

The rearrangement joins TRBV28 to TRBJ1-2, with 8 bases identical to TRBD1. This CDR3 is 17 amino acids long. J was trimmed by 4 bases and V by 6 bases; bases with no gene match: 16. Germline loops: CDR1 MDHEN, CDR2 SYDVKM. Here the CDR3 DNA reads TGTGCCAGCAGCCGTGTGGACAGGGCCAAAAGGGGCTATGGCTACACCTTC. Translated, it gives CASSRVDRAKRGYGYTF.

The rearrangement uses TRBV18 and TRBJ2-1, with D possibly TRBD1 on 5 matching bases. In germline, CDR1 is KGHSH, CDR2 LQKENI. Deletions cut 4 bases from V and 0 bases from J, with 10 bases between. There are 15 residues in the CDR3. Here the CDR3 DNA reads TGTGCCAGCTCACTCCAGGGCTTCTCCTACAATGAGCAGTTCTTC. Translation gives CASSLQGFSYNEQFF. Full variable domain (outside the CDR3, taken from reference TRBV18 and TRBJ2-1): NAGVMQNPRHLVRRRGQEARLRCSPMKGHSHVYWYRQLPEEGLKFMVYLQKENIIDESGMPKERFSAEFPKEGPSILRIQQVVRGDSAAYFCASSLQGFSYNEQFFGPGTRLTVL.

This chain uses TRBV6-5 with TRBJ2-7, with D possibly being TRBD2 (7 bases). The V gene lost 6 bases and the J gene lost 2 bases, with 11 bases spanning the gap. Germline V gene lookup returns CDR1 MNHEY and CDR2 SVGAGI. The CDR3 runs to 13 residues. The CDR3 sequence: CASRKGGTYEQYF. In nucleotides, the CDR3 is TGTGCCAGCAGGAAGGGGGGGACCTACGAGCAGTACTTC.

The CDR3 reads CASSYNRGQGQPQHF. CDR3 nucleotide sequence: TGTGCCAGCAGCTACAACAGGGGGCAGGGTCAGCCCCAGCATTTT. This chain joins TRBV7-2 and TRBJ1-5, with 9 bases fitting TRBD1. CDR1 and CDR2 from the germline V gene are SGHTA and FQGNSA. The CDR3 is 15 residues long. Trimming took 4 bases from V and 6 from J; bases not matched to a gene: 7.

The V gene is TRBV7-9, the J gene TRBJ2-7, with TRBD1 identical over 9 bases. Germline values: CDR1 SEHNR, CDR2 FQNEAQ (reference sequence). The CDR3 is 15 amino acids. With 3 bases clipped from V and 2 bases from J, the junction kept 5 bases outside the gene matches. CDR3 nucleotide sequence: TGTGCCAGCAGCTTGCGAGGGACAGGGACCTACGAGCAGTACTTC. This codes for CASSLRGTGTYEQYF.

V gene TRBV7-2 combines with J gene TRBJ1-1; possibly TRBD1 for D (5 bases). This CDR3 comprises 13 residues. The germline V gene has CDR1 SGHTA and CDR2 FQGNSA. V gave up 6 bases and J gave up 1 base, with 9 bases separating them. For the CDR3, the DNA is TGTGCCAGCAGTCAACAGGAGAACACTGAAGCTTTCTTT. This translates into CASSQQENTEAFF.

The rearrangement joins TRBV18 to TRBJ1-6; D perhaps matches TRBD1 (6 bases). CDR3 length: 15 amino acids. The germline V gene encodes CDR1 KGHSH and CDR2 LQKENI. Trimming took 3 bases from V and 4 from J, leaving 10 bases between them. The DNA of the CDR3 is TGTGCCAGCTCACCCGCAGGGGATTATAATTCACCCCTCCACTTT. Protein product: CASSPAGDYNSPLHF. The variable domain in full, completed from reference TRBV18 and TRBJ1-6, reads NAGVMQNPRHLVRRRGQEARLRCSPMKGHSHVYWYRQLPEEGLKFMVYLQKENIIDESGMPKERFSAEFPKEGPSILRIQQVVRGDSAAYFCASSPAGDYNSPLHFGNGTRLTVT.

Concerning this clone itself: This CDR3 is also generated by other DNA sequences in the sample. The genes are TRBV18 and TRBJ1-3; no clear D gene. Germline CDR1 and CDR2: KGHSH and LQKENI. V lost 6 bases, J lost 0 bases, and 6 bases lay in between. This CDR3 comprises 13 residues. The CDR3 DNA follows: TGTGCCAGCTCGGAGAGCTCTGGAAACACCATATATTTT. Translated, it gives CASSESSGNTIYF.

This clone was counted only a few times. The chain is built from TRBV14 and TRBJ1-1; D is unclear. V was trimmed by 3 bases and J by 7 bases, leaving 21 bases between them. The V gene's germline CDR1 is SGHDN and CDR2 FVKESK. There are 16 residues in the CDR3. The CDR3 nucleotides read TGTGCCAGCAGCCATTTCCGAGGGAGCGCCCTTCTTGAAGCTTTCTTT. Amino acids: CASSHFRGSALLEAFF.

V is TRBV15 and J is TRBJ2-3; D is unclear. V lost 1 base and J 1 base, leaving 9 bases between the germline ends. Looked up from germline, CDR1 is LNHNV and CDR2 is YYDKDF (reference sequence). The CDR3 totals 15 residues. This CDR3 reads CATSRGGSGTDTQYF. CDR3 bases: TGTGCCACCAGCAGAGGAGGATCGGGCACAGATACGCAGTATTTT.

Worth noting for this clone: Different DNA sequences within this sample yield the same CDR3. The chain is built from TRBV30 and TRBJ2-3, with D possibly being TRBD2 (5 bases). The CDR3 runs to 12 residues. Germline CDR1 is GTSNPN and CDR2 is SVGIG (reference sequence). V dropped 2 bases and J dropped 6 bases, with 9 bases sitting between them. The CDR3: CAWSPRGDTQYF. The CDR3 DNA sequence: TGTGCCTGGAGTCCCCGAGGGGATACGCAGTATTTT.

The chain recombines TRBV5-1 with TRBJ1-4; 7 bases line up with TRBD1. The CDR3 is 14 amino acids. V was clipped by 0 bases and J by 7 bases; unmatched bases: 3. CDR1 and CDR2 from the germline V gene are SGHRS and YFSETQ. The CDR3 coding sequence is TGCGCCAGCAGCTTGGGGGACAGATCTGAAAAACTGTTTTTT. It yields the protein CASSLGDRSEKLFF. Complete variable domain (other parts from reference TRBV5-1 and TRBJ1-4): KAGVTQTPRYLIKTRGQQVTLSCSPISGHRSVSWYQQTPGQGLQFLFEYFSETQRNKGNFPGRFSGRQFSNSRSEMNVSTLELGDSALYLCASSLGDRSEKLFFGSGTQLSVL.

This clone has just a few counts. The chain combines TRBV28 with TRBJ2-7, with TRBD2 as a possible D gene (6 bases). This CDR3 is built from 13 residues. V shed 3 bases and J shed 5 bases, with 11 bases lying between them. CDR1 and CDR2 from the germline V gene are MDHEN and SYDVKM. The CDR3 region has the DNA TGTGCCAGCAGTTTTGTCGGGAGCCACGAGCAGTACTTC. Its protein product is CASSFVGSHEQYF.

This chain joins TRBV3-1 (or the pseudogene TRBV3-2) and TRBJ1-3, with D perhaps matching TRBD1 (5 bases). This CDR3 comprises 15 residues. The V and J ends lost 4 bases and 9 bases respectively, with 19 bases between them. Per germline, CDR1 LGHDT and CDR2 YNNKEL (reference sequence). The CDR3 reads CASSPRGGRRSTIYF. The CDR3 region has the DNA TGTGCCAGCAGCCCTCGGGGGGGTCGCCGGAGCACCATATATTTT.

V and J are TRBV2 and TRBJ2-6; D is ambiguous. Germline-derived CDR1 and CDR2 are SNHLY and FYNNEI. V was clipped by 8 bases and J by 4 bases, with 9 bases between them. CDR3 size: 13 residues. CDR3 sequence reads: CASHIAGANVLTF. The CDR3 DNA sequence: TGTGCCAGCCATATAGCAGGGGCCAACGTCCTGACTTTC. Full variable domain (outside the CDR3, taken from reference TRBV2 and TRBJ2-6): EPEVTQTPSHQVTQMGQEVILRCVPISNHLYFYWYRQILGQKVEFLVSFYNNEISEKSEIFDDQFSVERPDGSNFTLKIRSTKLEDSAMYFCASHIAGANVLTFGAGSRLTVL.

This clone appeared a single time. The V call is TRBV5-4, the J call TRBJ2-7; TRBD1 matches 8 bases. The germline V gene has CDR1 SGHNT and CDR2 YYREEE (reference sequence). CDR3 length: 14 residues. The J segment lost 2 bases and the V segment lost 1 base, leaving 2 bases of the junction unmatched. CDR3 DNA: TGTGCCAGCAGCTTGTCGGACAGGGCCTACGAGCAGTACTTC. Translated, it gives CASSLSDRAYEQYF.

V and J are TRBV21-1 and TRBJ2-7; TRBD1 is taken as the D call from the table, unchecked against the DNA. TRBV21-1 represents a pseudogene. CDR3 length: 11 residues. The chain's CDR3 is CASTGGYEQYF. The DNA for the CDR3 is TGTGCCAGCACAGGGGGATACGAGCAGTACTTC.

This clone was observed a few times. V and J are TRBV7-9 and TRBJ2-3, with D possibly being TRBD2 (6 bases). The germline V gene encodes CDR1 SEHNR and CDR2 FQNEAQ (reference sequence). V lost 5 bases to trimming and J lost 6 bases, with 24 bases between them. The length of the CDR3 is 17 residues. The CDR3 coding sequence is TGTGCCAGCAGCCCTCCGGTCTCGGGACTCAAGTCGGATACGCAGTATTTT. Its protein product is CASSPPVSGLKSDTQYF. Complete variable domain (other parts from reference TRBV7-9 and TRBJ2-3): DTGVSQNPRHKITKRGQNVTFRCDPISEHNRLYWYRQTLGQGPEFLTYFQNEAQLEKSRLLSDRFSAERPKGSFSTLEIQRTEQGDSAMYLCASSPPVSGLKSDTQYFGPGTRLTVL.

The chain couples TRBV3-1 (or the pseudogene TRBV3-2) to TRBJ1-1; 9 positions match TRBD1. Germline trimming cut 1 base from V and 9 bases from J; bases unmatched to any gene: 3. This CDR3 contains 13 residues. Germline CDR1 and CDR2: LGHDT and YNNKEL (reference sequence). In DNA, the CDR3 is TGTGCCAGCAGCCAAGTTGACAGGGGGAAAGCTTTCTTT. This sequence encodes CASSQVDRGKAFF.